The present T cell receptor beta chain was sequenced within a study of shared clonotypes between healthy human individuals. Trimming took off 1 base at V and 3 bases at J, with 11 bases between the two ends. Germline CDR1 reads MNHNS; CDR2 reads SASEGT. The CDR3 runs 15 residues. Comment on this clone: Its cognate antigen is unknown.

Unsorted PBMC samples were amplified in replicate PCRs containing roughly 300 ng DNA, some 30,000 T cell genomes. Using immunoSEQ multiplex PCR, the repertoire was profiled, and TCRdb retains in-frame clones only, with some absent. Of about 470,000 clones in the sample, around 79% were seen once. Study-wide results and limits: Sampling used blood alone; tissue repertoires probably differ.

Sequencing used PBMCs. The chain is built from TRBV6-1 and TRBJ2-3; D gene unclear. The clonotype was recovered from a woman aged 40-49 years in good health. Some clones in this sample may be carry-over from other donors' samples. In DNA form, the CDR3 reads TGTGCCAGCAGTGAAGGTGGCCGGAGAACAGATACGCAGTATTTT. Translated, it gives CASSEGGRRTDTQYF.